This TCR beta chain was captured in a study of blood T cells in healthy people across ages. Sample-barcoded 5' priming and a J-beta primer mix drove a second PCR of roughly 6 to 12 cycles. The template-switch adaptor was a 5' adaptor with 12 random nucleotides. It tagged each cDNA molecule. Each of the samples gave a minimum of 2.5 million paired-end reads that contained CDR3. Using its own MiXCR run on the 5' RACE reads, TCRdb lists one record per CDR3 protein. This sample carries about 2 million distinct CDR3 sequences, roughly 52% of them seen once, and the ten largest clones take 2.1%. This clonotype was observed many times. The length of the CDR3 is 13 residues. CDR1 and CDR2 from the germline V gene are SGHRS and YFSETQ. Trimming took 9 bases from V and 1 from J, leaving 13 bases between them.

The TCR was taken from a woman between 40 and 55 years old in good health. The sequencing sample was made of blood. The chain employs TRBV5-1 and TRBJ1-1; tentatively, D is TRBD1 (5 bases). The CDR3 loop is CATSPGSNTEAFF. CDR3 DNA sequence: TGCGCCACCAGTCCAGGGTCGAACACTGAAGCTTTCTTT.